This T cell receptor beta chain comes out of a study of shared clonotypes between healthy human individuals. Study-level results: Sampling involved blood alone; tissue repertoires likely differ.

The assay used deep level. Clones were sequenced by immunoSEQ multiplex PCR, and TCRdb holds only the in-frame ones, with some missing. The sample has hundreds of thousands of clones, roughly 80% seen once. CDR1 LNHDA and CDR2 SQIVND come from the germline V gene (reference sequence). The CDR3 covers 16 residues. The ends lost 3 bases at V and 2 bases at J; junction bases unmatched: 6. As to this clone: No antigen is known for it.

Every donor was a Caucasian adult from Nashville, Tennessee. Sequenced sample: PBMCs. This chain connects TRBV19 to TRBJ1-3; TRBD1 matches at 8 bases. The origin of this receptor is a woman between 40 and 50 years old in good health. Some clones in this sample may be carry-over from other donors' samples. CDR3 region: CASSIIWTGPGNTIYF. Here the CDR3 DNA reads TGTGCCAGTAGTATTATTTGGACAGGGCCTGGAAACACCATATATTTT.